The 24 T cell receptor beta chains below come from one sample, sequenced in a study of CD8+ T cells in alopecia areata. RNA extraction was followed by reverse transcription into cDNA, which acted as the sequencing template. Here immunoSEQ multiplex PCR was the method, and the copy in TCRdb shows in-frame clones only, minus some. This table holds around 35,000 clones, less than 70% found once. Sequenced: NKG2D-high CD8+ T cells sorted from blood. Receptors were obtained from a human donor with alopecia areata.

This clone was detected a few times. The V and J genes are TRBV9 and TRBJ2-2; D unclear. The CDR3 sequence is 15 residues long. Trimming cost V 4 bases and J 0 bases, with 10 bases left between them. Germline-derived CDR1 and CDR2 are SGDLS and YYNGEE. The CDR3 loop reads CASSPWTANTGELFF. The CDR3 DNA is TGTGCCAGCAGCCCCTGGACGGCGAACACCGGGGAGCTGTTTTTT. Together with reference TRBV9 and TRBJ2-2, the CDR3 gives the full variable domain: DSGVTQTPKHLITATGQRVTLRCSPRSGDLSVYWYQQSLDQGLQFLIQYYNGEERAKGNILERFSAQQFPDLHSELNLSSLELGDSALYFCASSPWTANTGELFFGEGSRLTVL.

CDR3 sequence: CASSVRVAKNIQYF. Here the CDR3 DNA reads TGTGCCAGCAGTGTCAGGGTAGCCAAAAACATTCAGTACTTC. The chain is built from TRBV27 and TRBJ2-4, with a weak D call TRBD1 (5 bases). Trimming took off 5 bases at V and 0 bases at J, with 8 bases between the two ends. The V gene's germline CDR1 is MNHEY and CDR2 SMNVEV (reference sequence). The CDR3 contains 14 residues.

The chain is built from TRBV20-1 and TRBJ1-5, with TRBD1 as a possible D gene (5 bases). This CDR3 has 11 amino acids. Germline V gives CDR1 DFQATT, CDR2 SNEGSKA (reference sequence). V lost 7 bases to trimming and J lost 6 bases, with 10 bases between them. The CDR3 spells CSGGEGQPQHF. CDR3 sequence (DNA): TGCAGTGGAGGGGAGGGTCAGCCCCAGCATTTT.

J is TRBJ1-1 and V is TRBV27; a weak D match, TRBD1 (5 bases). Trimming shortened V by 6 bases and J by 6 bases, and 17 bases separated the two germline ends. There are 14 residues in the CDR3. The germline V gene has CDR1 MNHEY and CDR2 SMNVEV (reference sequence). As DNA, the CDR3 is TGTGCCAGCAGACCGATGGGAGGGACGGCTGAAGCTTTCTTT. Translating it yields CASRPMGGTAEAFF.

J is TRBJ1-1 and V is TRBV29-1, with no clear D. Trimming cost V 3 bases and J 6 bases, with 11 bases left between them. Germline CDR1 SQVTM, CDR2 ANQGSEA. The CDR3 spans 12 residues. CDR3 protein: CSVDLARSEAFF. The CDR3 nucleotides read TGCAGCGTTGATCTGGCACGCTCTGAAGCTTTCTTT.

This sequence joins TRBV19 and TRBJ2-1, with D uncertain. V lost 3 bases to trimming and J lost 5 bases, with 8 bases between them. The CDR3 has 13 amino acids. Germline V gene data show CDR1 as LNHDA and CDR2 as SQIVND (reference sequence). The CDR3 bases are TGTGCCAGTAGTATCAGACTCCACAATGAGCAGTTCTTC. This translates into CASSIRLHNEQFF.

The chain joins TRBV5-6 to TRBJ1-1, with a tentative D call TRBD1 (6 bases). The V and J ends lost 2 bases and 4 bases respectively, with 6 bases between them. The CDR3 covers 12 residues. Per germline, CDR1 SGHDT and CDR2 YYEEEE. The CDR3 bases are TGTGCCAGCAGCTTACAGGGCACTGAAGCTTTCTTT. Translation gives CASSLQGTEAFF.

This clone was counted only a few times. The chain is built from TRBV7-9 and TRBJ2-4; TRBD2 is a possible D gene (7 bases). The length of the CDR3 is 16 residues. Deletions cut 6 bases from V and 0 bases from J, with 15 bases between. The V gene's germline CDR1 is SEHNR and CDR2 FQNEAQ (reference sequence). CDR3 sequence (DNA): TGTGCCAGCAGTTCCACAGGGAGGGTAGCCAAAAACATTCAGTACTTC. This codes for CASSSTGRVAKNIQYF.

CDR3 in amino acids: CASSTWTASQETQYF. For the CDR3, the DNA is TGTGCCAGCAGCACTTGGACAGCTAGCCAAGAGACCCAGTACTTC. The gene calls are TRBV11-1 and TRBJ2-5; a possible D gene is TRBD1 (6 bases). This CDR3 has 15 residues. Per germline, CDR1 SGHAT and CDR2 FQDESV (reference sequence). Trimming pared 5 bases from V and 1 base from J, leaving 14 bases between.

This chain uses TRBV4-2 with TRBJ2-7, with 9 bases that match TRBD2. Germline lookup yields CDR1 LGHNA and CDR2 YNFKEQ. This CDR3 contains 14 residues. V lost 7 bases to trimming and J lost 5 bases; unmatched junction nucleotides: 9. CDR3 coding DNA: TGTGCCAGCACCGAGAGCGGGGGGTCCCACGAGCAGTACTTC. It translates to CASTESGGSHEQYF.

The chain has TRBV7-8 and TRBJ2-7; D is undetermined. V was shortened by 1 base and J by 4 bases, with 5 bases between the two germline ends. CDR1 SGHVS and CDR2 FQNEAQ come from the germline V gene. The CDR3 runs to 12 residues. CDR3 loop: CASSLGSYEQYF. The CDR3 nucleotides read TGTGCCAGCAGCTTAGGTTCTTACGAGCAGTACTTC. Based on the CDR3 plus reference TRBV7-8 and TRBJ2-7, the full variable domain is GAGVSQSPRYKVAKRGQDVALRCDPISGHVSLFWYQQALGQGPEFLTYFQNEAQLDKSGLPSDRFFAERPEGSVSTLKIQRTQQEDSAVYLCASSLGSYEQYFGPGTRLTVT.

J is TRBJ2-2 and V is TRBV10-2; 13 bases are a match to TRBD2. V trimming: 7 bases; J trimming: 5 bases; junction bases outside the gene matches: 4. The CDR3 has 15 amino acids. Germline CDR1 and CDR2: WSHSY and SAAADI. CDR3 DNA sequence: TGCGCCAGCATGCGACTAGCGGGGGGTACCGGGGAGCTGTTTTTT. The encoded protein is CASMRLAGGTGELFF.

This clone was observed a handful of times. This sequence joins TRBV14 and TRBJ1-4; the D is unclear. The V gene lost 3 bases and the J gene lost 5 bases, with 19 bases spanning the gap. The V gene's germline CDR1 is SGHDN and CDR2 FVKESK. This CDR3 region has 17 residues. The CDR3, as DNA: TGTGCCAGCAGCCAGTCCCTTCCGGGCCTCTTAAATGAAAAACTGTTTTTT. Translation gives CASSQSLPGLLNEKLFF. The full variable domain, in which reference TRBV14 and TRBJ1-4 provide the parts outside the CDR3, is EAGVTQFPSHSVIEKGQTVTLRCDPISGHDNLYWYRRVMGKEIKFLLHFVKESKQDESGMPNNRFLAERTGGTYSTLKVQPAELEDSGVYFCASSQSLPGLLNEKLFFGSGTQLSVL.

The V call is TRBV5-5, the J call TRBJ2-5, with TRBD2 as a possible D gene (5 bases). The V and J ends lost 4 bases and 0 bases respectively, with 13 bases between them. The CDR3 has 15 amino acids. CDR1 SGHKS and CDR2 YYEKEE come from the germline V gene (reference sequence). The CDR3 here is CASSQRARNQETQYF. The CDR3 bases are TGTGCCAGCAGCCAGAGGGCCAGGAACCAAGAGACCCAGTACTTC. The whole variable domain, remainder taken from reference TRBV5-5 and TRBJ2-5, is DAGVTQSPTHLIKTRGQQVTLRCSPISGHKSVSWYQQVLGQGPQFIFQYYEKEERGRGNFPDRFSARQFPNYSSELNVNALLLGDSALYLCASSQRARNQETQYFGPGTRLLVL.

This clone has only a few counts. This rearrangement joins TRBV29-1 to TRBJ2-3, with D tentatively TRBD1 or TRBD2 (5 bases each). Trimming took 8 bases from V and 0 from J, leaving 21 bases between them. Germline V gene sequence: CDR1 SQVTM, CDR2 ANQGSEA. This CDR3 has 16 amino acids. CDR3 protein: CSPIFRREGSTDTQYF. In DNA form, the CDR3 reads TGCAGCCCGATCTTTAGACGAGAGGGGAGCACAGATACGCAGTATTTT.

V gene TRBV7-9 combines with J gene TRBJ2-6, with D possibly being TRBD2 (7 bases). There are 19 residues in the CDR3. The germline V and J ends were trimmed by 5 bases and 1 base, with 21 bases remaining between them. The germline V gene has CDR1 SEHNR and CDR2 FQNEAQ (reference sequence). The chain's CDR3 is CASSTLMGGRGSGANVLTF. DNA of the CDR3: TGTGCCAGCAGCACCTTGATGGGGGGGCGCGGATCTGGGGCCAACGTCCTGACTTTC.

This clone has more than one count but fewer than ten. The rearrangement uses TRBV23-1 and TRBJ2-1; no clear D. TRBV23-1 is known as an ORF, though its function is uncertain. This CDR3 contains 13 residues. V lost 5 bases and J 9 bases, leaving 14 bases between the germline ends. The CDR3 here is CASSTTKNPEQFF. The CDR3 DNA is TGCGCCAGCAGTACTACCAAGAACCCTGAGCAGTTCTTC.

The chain has TRBV19 and TRBJ2-2; D gene uncertain. Trimming shortened V by 3 bases and J by 7 bases, and 9 bases separated the two germline ends. Germline CDR1 is LNHDA and CDR2 is SQIVND (reference sequence). The CDR3 spans 13 residues. CDR3 DNA: TGTGCCAGTAGTATCGGCAGCTACGGGGAGCTGTTTTTT. Encoded protein: CASSIGSYGELFF. Based on the CDR3 plus reference TRBV19 and TRBJ2-2, the full variable domain is DGGITQSPKYLFRKEGQNVTLSCEQNLNHDAMYWYRQDPGQGLRLIYYSQIVNDFQKGDIAEGYSVSREKKESFPLTVTSAQKNPTAFYLCASSIGSYGELFFGEGSRLTVL.

V and J are TRBV29-1 and TRBJ1-1; 8 bases are a match to TRBD1. The CDR3 consists of 11 residues. The V gene's germline CDR1 is SQVTM and CDR2 ANQGSEA. V dropped 5 bases and J dropped 6; count of bases not matched to a gene: 2. Here the CDR3 DNA reads TGCAGCGTTCCAGGGGGCCCTGAAGCTTTCTTT. Its translation is CSVPGGPEAFF.

Here the CDR3 reads CATSTGGGEQYF. CDR3 in DNA: TGTGCCACCAGCACGGGCGGGGGAGAGCAGTACTTC. This chain links TRBV15 with TRBJ2-7; 7 bases align to TRBD2. Germline values: CDR1 LNHNV, CDR2 YYDKDF (reference sequence). Unmatched junction bases numbered 4, after V lost 4 bases and J lost 7 bases. The CDR3 consists of 12 residues.

The rearrangement uses TRBV9 and TRBJ1-2; D possibly corresponds to TRBD1 (6 bases). Germline V gives CDR1 SGDLS, CDR2 YYNGEE. V shed 3 bases and J shed 6 bases, with 18 bases lying between them. The CDR3 contains 15 residues. CDR3 coding DNA: TGTGCCAGCAGCGAGACGGGGGCCGGGAGGAATGGCTACACCTTC. The encoded protein is CASSETGAGRNGYTF.

CDR3 residues: CASSPPGQSLLEQYF. In DNA, the CDR3 is TGCGCCAGCAGCCCCCCAGGGCAGTCCCTCCTCGAGCAGTACTTC. The chain links TRBV5-1 to TRBJ2-7, with D maybe TRBD1 (5 bases). The CDR3 totals 15 residues. The V and J ends lost 4 bases and 6 bases respectively, with 20 bases between them. The germline gives CDR1 SGHRS, CDR2 YFSETQ. The full variable domain, rest sourced from reference TRBV5-1 and TRBJ2-7, is KAGVTQTPRYLIKTRGQQVTLSCSPISGHRSVSWYQQTPGQGLQFLFEYFSETQRNKGNFPGRFSGRQFSNSRSEMNVSTLELGDSALYLCASSPPGQSLLEQYFGPGTRLTVT.

This clone has just a few counts. This chain uses TRBV28 with TRBJ2-2; D gene unclear. Trimming cost V 8 bases and J 3 bases, with 4 bases left between them. The length of the CDR3 is 11 residues. The germline V gene encodes CDR1 MDHEN and CDR2 SYDVKM. This chain's CDR3 is CASLYTGELFF. The CDR3 region has the DNA TGTGCCAGCCTCTACACCGGGGAGCTGTTTTTT.

This clone has more than one count but fewer than ten. The J gene is TRBJ2-1, the V gene TRBV7-9; D call uncertain. Trimming shortened V by 5 bases and J by 9 bases, and 8 bases separated the two germline ends. Germline CDR1 SEHNR, CDR2 FQNEAQ (reference sequence). CDR3 size: 11 residues. The CDR3 region is CASSASGEQFF. The CDR3 DNA sequence: TGTGCCAGCAGCGCGTCCGGTGAGCAGTTCTTC.